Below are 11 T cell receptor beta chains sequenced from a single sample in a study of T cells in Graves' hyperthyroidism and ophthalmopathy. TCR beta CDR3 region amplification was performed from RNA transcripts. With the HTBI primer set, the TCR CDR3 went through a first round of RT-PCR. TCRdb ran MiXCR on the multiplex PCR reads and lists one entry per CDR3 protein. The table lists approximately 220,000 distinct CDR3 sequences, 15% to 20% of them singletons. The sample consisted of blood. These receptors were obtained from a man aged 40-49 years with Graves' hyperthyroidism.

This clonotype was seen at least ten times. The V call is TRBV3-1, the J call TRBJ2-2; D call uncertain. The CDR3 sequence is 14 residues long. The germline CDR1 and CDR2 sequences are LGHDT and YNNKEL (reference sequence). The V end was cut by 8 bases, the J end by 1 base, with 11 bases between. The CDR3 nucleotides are TGTGCCAGCTCCAGAGGAAGGAACACCGGGGAGCTGTTTTTT. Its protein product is CASSRGRNTGELFF.

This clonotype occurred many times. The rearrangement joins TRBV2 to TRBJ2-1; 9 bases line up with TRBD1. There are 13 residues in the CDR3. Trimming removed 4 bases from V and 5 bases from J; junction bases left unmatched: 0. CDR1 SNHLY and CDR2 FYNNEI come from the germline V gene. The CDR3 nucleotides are TGTGCCAGCAGTGGGACAGGGGACAATGAGCAGTTCTTC. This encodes CASSGTGDNEQFF.

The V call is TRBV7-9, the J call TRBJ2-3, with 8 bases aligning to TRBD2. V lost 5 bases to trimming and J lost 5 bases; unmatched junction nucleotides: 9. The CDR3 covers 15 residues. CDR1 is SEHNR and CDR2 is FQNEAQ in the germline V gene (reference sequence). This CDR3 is CASSRRSGGQDTQYF. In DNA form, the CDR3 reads TGTGCCAGCAGCCGACGGTCGGGGGGGCAAGATACGCAGTATTTT.

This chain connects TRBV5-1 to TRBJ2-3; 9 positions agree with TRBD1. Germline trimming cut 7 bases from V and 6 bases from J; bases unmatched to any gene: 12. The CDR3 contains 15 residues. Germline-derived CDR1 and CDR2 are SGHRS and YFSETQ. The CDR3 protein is CASGLLGTGPDTQYF. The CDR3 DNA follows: TGCGCCAGCGGGCTTCTCGGGACAGGGCCCGATACGCAGTATTTT. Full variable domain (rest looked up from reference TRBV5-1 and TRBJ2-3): KAGVTQTPRYLIKTRGQQVTLSCSPISGHRSVSWYQQTPGQGLQFLFEYFSETQRNKGNFPGRFSGRQFSNSRSEMNVSTLELGDSALYLCASGLLGTGPDTQYFGPGTRLTVL.

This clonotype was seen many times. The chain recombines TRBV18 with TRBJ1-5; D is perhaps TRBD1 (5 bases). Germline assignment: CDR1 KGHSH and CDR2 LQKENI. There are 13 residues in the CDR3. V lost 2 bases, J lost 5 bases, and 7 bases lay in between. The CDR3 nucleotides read TGTGCCAGCTCACCAGGAGGGGATCAGCCCCAGCATTTT. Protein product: CASSPGGDQPQHF.

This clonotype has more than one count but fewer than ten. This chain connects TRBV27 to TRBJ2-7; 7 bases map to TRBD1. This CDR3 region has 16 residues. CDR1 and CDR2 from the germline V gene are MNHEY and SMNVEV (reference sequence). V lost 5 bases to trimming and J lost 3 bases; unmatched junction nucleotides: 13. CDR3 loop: CASSQSRGRLDYEQYF. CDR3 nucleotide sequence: TGTGCCAGCAGTCAATCTAGGGGGCGCCTCGACTACGAGCAGTACTTC.

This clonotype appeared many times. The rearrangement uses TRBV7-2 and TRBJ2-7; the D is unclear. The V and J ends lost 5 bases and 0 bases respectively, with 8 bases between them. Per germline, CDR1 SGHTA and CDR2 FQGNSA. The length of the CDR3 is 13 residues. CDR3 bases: TGTGCCAGCAGCCTTAGTAGCTCCTACGAGCAGTACTTC. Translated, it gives CASSLSSSYEQYF.

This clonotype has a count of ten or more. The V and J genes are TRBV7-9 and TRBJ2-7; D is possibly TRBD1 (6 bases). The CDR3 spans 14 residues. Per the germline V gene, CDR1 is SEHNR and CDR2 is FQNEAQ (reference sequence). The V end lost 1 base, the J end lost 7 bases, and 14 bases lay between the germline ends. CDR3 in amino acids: CASSLVVQGREQYF. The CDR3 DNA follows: TGTGCCAGCAGCTTAGTAGTACAGGGTCGGGAGCAGTACTTC.

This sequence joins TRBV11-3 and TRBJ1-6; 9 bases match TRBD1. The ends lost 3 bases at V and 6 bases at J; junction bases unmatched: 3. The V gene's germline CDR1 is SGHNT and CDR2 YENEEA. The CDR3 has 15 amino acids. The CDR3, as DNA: TGTGCCAGCAGCTTGGGGACAGGGATTAATTCACCCCTCCACTTT. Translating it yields CASSLGTGINSPLHF.

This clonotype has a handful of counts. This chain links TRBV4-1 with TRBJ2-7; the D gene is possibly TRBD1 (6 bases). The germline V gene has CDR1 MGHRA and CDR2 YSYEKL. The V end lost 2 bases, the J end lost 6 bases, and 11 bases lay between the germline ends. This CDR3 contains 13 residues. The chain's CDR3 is CASSQTGWGEQYF. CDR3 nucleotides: TGCGCCAGCAGCCAAACAGGGTGGGGCGAGCAGTACTTC.

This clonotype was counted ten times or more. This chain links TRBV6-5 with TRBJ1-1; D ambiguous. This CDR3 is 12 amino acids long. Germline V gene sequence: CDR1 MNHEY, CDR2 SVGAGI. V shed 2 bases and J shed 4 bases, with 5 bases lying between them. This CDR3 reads CASSYEGTEAFF. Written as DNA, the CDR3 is TGTGCCAGCAGTTACGAGGGCACTGAAGCTTTCTTT.